Below are 13 T cell receptor beta chains sequenced from a single sample in a study of CXCR3-negative and CXCR3-positive naive CD8 T cells. Overall study findings and caveats: TRB CDR3 hydrophobicity was greater in CXCR3-positive naive cells than in CXCR3-negative naive cells.

These TCRs' antigens remain unknown. 5' RACE that incorporated UMI labels was used to prepare the TRB cDNA libraries. TCRdb reprocessed the 5' RACE reads, with one entry per CDR3 protein and no DNA. The sample totals 130,000 to 150,000 distinct CDR3 sequences. Sequencing was carried out using naive CXCR3+ CD8+ T cells from blood. Specified subset: CD45RO-CCR7+CD27+CD95- naive CD8+ T cells expressing CXCR3 (TNR3+). These receptors were taken from a human donor in good health. Some clones in this sample may be carry-over from other donors' samples.

This chain uses TRBV4-3 with TRBJ2-3; the TCRdb call, TRBD2, lacks DNA for checking. CDR1 and CDR2 (germline): LGHNA, YSLEER. There are 17 residues in the CDR3. CDR3: CASSQDSSGGPTDTQYF.

This rearrangement joins TRBV29-1 to TRBJ2-7; the D call from TCRdb, TRBD1, cannot be confirmed without DNA. The CDR3 consists of 14 residues. Germline V CDR1 and CDR2: SQVTM, ANQGSEA. The chain's CDR3 is CSVEVRDTSYEQYF.

The V gene is TRBV6-5, the J gene TRBJ2-3; TCRdb reports TRBD2, a call that lacks DNA to check it against. CDR3 length: 12 amino acids. The V gene's germline CDR1 is MNHEY and CDR2 SVGAGI. The CDR3 protein is CASSSWEYTQYF.

J is TRBJ1-2 and V is TRBV11-2. Germline lookup yields CDR1 SGHAT and CDR2 FQNNGV. The CDR3 spans 11 residues. CDR3 protein: CASSLATNYTF.

The chain uses TRBV14 and TRBJ2-7; the TCRdb call, TRBD1, lacks DNA for checking. From germline, CDR1 is SGHDN and CDR2 FVKESK. The CDR3 is 13 residues long. The CDR3 reads CATRGGHSYEQYF. Drawing the rest from reference TRBV14 and TRBJ2-7, the complete variable domain is EAGVTQFPSHSVIEKGQTVTLRCDPISGHDNLYWYRRVMGKEIKFLLHFVKESKQDESGMPNNRFLAERTGGTYSTLKVQPAELEDSGVYFCATRGGHSYEQYFGPGTRLTVT.

The gene calls are TRBV29-1 and TRBJ2-7; the TCRdb call, TRBD1, lacks DNA for checking. Per the germline V gene, CDR1 is SQVTM and CDR2 is ANQGSEA. CDR3 size: 13 residues. The chain's CDR3 is CSGRGTNSYEQYF.

The CDR3 loop is CASSDDNMSTDTQYF. The chain carries TRBV2 and TRBJ2-3. CDR1 SNHLY and CDR2 FYNNEI come from the germline V gene. The CDR3 consists of 15 residues.

The chain has TRBV2 and TRBJ2-2; TCRdb lists TRBD1, though no DNA is available to test this call. The germline V gene has CDR1 SNHLY and CDR2 FYNNEI. CDR3 length equals 17 residues. The CDR3 spells CASSVASTGTGTGELFF. The variable domain in full, with the rest retrieved from reference TRBV2 and TRBJ2-2, is EPEVTQTPSHQVTQMGQEVILRCVPISNHLYFYWYRQILGQKVEFLVSFYNNEISEKSEIFDDQFSVERPDGSNFTLKIRSTKLEDSAMYFCASSVASTGTGTGELFFGEGSRLTVL.

This sequence joins TRBV7-2 and TRBJ2-7; TCRdb proposes TRBD2, but this gene call is untestable without DNA. Germline assignment: CDR1 SGHTA and CDR2 FQGNSA. The CDR3 extends over 12 amino acids. CDR3 sequence reads: CASSGDSGEQYF.

The chain couples TRBV10-3 to TRBJ1-1; TCRdb selects TRBD1, and the lack of DNA leaves this call unchecked. CDR1 and CDR2 (germline): ENHRY, SYGVKD. The CDR3 extends over 15 amino acids. CDR3 loop: CAIRGRMDRATEAFF.

The rearrangement uses TRBV5-1 and TRBJ2-7; TCRdb gives TRBD1 as the D gene, but with no DNA this cannot be confirmed. CDR1 SGHRS and CDR2 YFSETQ come from the germline V gene. The CDR3 extends over 16 amino acids. The CDR3: CASSSHLGTDSYEQYF.

This chain links TRBV5-1 with TRBJ1-1; TCRdb calls TRBD1, which cannot be checked without DNA. In germline, CDR1 is SGHRS, CDR2 YFSETQ. This CDR3 region has 13 residues. The CDR3 is CASTPRGAGQAFF. Supplemented by reference TRBV5-1 and TRBJ1-1, the full variable domain reads KAGVTQTPRYLIKTRGQQVTLSCSPISGHRSVSWYQQTPGQGLQFLFEYFSETQRNKGNFPGRFSGRQFSNSRSEMNVSTLELGDSALYLCASTPRGAGQAFFGQGTRLTVV.

The V and J genes are TRBV12-3 or TRBV12-4 and TRBJ2-1; TCRdb's assignment of TRBD1 cannot be checked, as there is no DNA. This CDR3 is 15 amino acids long. Here the CDR3 reads CASSLPGGPGDEQFF.